This T cell receptor beta chain was observed in a study of blood T cell repertoires in COVID-19. The V gene lost 7 bases and the J gene lost 5 bases, with 14 bases spanning the gap. Looked up from germline, CDR1 is SQVTM and CDR2 is ANQGSEA. This CDR3 spans 12 amino acids. Per the authors' pipeline: How many nucleated cells were present was estimated from reference gene primer amplification. The method was immunoSEQ multiplex PCR; TCRdb's version includes in-frame clones alone and lacks a portion of them. The D gene and trimming were derived from the DNA, and the V and J assignments and clone size from that table. The sample lists about 34,000 clones, 80% to 90% occurring once.

The source of this sequence is a man aged 55 to 70 with active COVID-19. Sequencing was performed on peripheral blood. V usage is TRBV29-1 and J usage is TRBJ2-5; D may be TRBD1 (7 bases). CDR3 nucleotides: TGCAGCGGATGGGACAGCGGGGAGACCCAGTACTTC. Its translation is CSGWDSGETQYF. Complete variable domain (other parts from reference TRBV29-1 and TRBJ2-5): SAVISQKPSRDICQRGTSLTIQCQVDSQVTMMFWYRQQPGQSLTLIATANQGSEATYESGFVIDKFPISRPNLTFSTLTVSNMSPEDSSIYLCSGWDSGETQYFGPGTRLLVL.